Listed below are T cell receptor beta chains from one sample, sequenced in a study of siplizumab effects on memory and regulatory T cells. Profiling relied on immunoSEQ multiplex PCR, and the TCRdb table lists in-frame clones only, not all of them. Of tens of thousands of clones in the sample, approximately 82% were seen once. The sequencing input was memory CD4+ T cells sorted from blood. These receptor sequences come from a human donor in good health. CDR3s include the opening cysteine and the closing phenylalanine or tryptophan. A D gene is named only where the DNA matches it firmly. Some rows have no size entry. The others give once, few or many, or a class for an expanded clone.

.	.	TRBJ2-1	TRBV4-2	CATRAGTYNEQFF	TGTGCCACCCGAGCGGGCACCTACAATGAGCAGTTCTTC
.	.	TRBJ2-6	TRBV7-3	CASSSGAGANVLTF	TGTGCCAGCAGCTCTGGCGCTGGGGCCAACGTCCTGACTTTC
.	.	TRBJ2-7	TRBV10-3	CAIREPRVSLYEQYF	TGTGCCATCAGAGAGCCCCGCGTTTCCCTCTACGAGCAGTACTTC
TRBD1	.	TRBJ2-6	TRBV5-8	CARLIQGAAGANVLTF	TGTGCCAGACTAATTCAGGGGGCGGCTGGGGCCAACGTCCTGACTTTC
.	.	TRBJ2-3	TRBV7-9	CASSSISTDTQYF	TGTGCCAGCAGCTCTATATCCACAGATACGCAGTATTTT
.	.	TRBJ2-3	TRBV6-1	CASLNAGADTQYF	TGTGCCAGCCTCAATGCCGGGGCCGATACGCAGTATTTT
.	.	TRBJ1-4	TRBV19	CASSFMRGEKLFF	TGTGCCAGTAGCTTCATGCGGGGGGAAAAACTGTTTTTT
.	few	TRBJ1-5	TRBV6-5	CASSYSWNQPQHF	TGTGCCAGCAGTTATTCTTGGAATCAGCCCCAGCATTTT
.	once	TRBJ2-5	TRBV2	CASSVNRDQETQYF	TGTGCCAGCAGTGTCAATCGGGACCAAGAGACCCAGTACTTC
.	.	TRBJ2-5	TRBV7-9	CASSLESETQYF	TGTGCCAGCAGCTTAGAGAGTGAGACCCAGTACTTC
.	.	TRBJ2-3	TRBV11-3	CASSLLPDTQYF	TGTGCCAGCAGCTTACTGCCGGATACGCAGTATTTT
TRBD1	.	TRBJ2-7	TRBV4-1	CASSQVWGQRVYEQYF	TGCGCCAGCAGCCAAGTGTGGGGACAGCGCGTTTACGAGCAGTACTTC
.	.	TRBJ1-5	TRBV7-2	CASSLVRSNQPQHF	TGTGCCAGCAGCTTAGTCCGTAGCAATCAGCCCCAGCATTTT
.	once	TRBJ1-6	TRBV5-6	CASSYGTRPLGNSPLHF	TGTGCCAGCAGCTACGGGACAAGGCCATTGGGGAATTCACCCCTCCACTTT
.	once	TRBJ2-2	TRBV5-4	CATRNRAGPGELFF	TGTGCCACCCGAAACAGGGCTGGTCCCGGGGAGCTGTTTTTT
TRBD2	.	TRBJ2-1	TRBV4-2	CASSDPSGYNEQFF	TGTGCCAGCAGCGACCCTAGCGGCTACAATGAGCAGTTCTTC